The 6 T cell receptor beta chains presented below share a single source sample, sequenced in a study of shared clonotypes between healthy human individuals. Generated by immunoSEQ multiplex PCR, the TCRdb table keeps only in-frame clones and is missing some. The sample has about 1,500,000 clones; more than 95% are singletons. The sequencing input was naive CD4+ T cells sorted from blood. The subset here: CD45RA+ positively selected. These receptors all stem from a man under 40 in good health.

This rearrangement joins TRBV5-6 to TRBJ2-5; no firm D call. In germline, CDR1 is SGHDT, CDR2 YYEEEE. Deletions cut 0 bases from V and 2 bases from J, with 11 bases between. This CDR3 comprises 15 residues. The CDR3 here is CASSLGVRVQETQYF. For the CDR3, the DNA is TGTGCCAGCAGCTTGGGTGTGAGAGTACAAGAGACCCAGTACTTC.

This rearrangement joins TRBV9 to TRBJ2-1; TRBD2 agrees at 7 bases. V shed 3 bases and J 6 bases; nucleotides not matched to a gene: 9. The CDR3 is made up of 15 amino acids. Germline assignment: CDR1 SGDLS and CDR2 YYNGEE. Written as DNA, the CDR3 is TGTGCCAGCAGCGCCACTAGCGCGGGGTTCAATGAGCAGTTCTTC. Its protein is CASSATSAGFNEQFF.

The J gene is TRBJ2-7, the V gene TRBV6-5; D remains unclear. This CDR3 is built from 11 residues. Looked up from germline, CDR1 is MNHEY and CDR2 is SVGAGI. The V and J ends lost 5 bases and 6 bases respectively, with 8 bases between them. CDR3 sequence: CASSTYSEQYF. CDR3 nucleotides: TGTGCCAGCAGTACGTACTCCGAGCAGTACTTC.

CDR3 protein: CASSATGQGPLETQYF. The CDR3, as DNA: TGTGCCAGCAGCGCCACAGGACAGGGACCTTTGGAGACCCAGTACTTC. This chain connects TRBV9 to TRBJ2-5; 8 bases fit TRBD1. The V and J ends lost 3 bases and 5 bases, in that order; junction bases with no gene match: 12. Germline lookup yields CDR1 SGDLS and CDR2 YYNGEE. CDR3 length: 16 residues.

The V and J genes are TRBV5-1 and TRBJ2-7; 8 nucleotides align to TRBD1. J gave up 5 bases and V 5 bases, and 12 bases lay outside the gene matches. The germline V gene has CDR1 SGHRS and CDR2 YFSETQ. The CDR3 is 15 amino acids. CDR3 loop: CASRSGTGHSNEQYF. CDR3 DNA: TGCGCCAGCAGATCCGGGACAGGTCATTCCAACGAGCAGTACTTC.

The chain joins TRBV9 to TRBJ2-7, with D unresolved. V dropped 0 bases and J dropped 3 bases, with 16 bases sitting between them. The germline CDR1 and CDR2 sequences are SGDLS and YYNGEE. The CDR3 spans 16 residues. In DNA, the CDR3 is TGTGCCAGCAGCGTAGTTCCGGGTAAGGTCGGCTACGAGCAGTACTTC. This sequence encodes CASSVVPGKVGYEQYF.